These 25 T cell receptor beta chains were all obtained from the same sample, sequenced in a study of blood T cell repertoires in COVID-19. Repertoires were generated with immunoSEQ multiplex PCR, while TCRdb's copy carries only in-frame clones and drops some. The sample contains more than 55,000 clones, around 82% of which appear only once. The sequenced sample consisted of peripheral blood. The origin of the receptors is an older man with active or convalescent COVID-19.

This chain connects TRBV28 to TRBJ2-7; TRBD2 matches at 7 bases. The CDR3 totals 18 residues. The junction had 17 bases not matched to a gene; V was cut back by 2 bases and J by 4 bases. Germline V lookup: CDR1 MDHEN, CDR2 SYDVKM. In DNA, the CDR3 is TGTGCCAGCAGTTTACTGGCTGCACGGTCAGCGGGGCATTACGAGCAGTACTTC. This codes for CASSLLAARSAGHYEQYF.

The chain employs TRBV19 and TRBJ2-7; TRBD2 matches 7 bases. CDR1 is LNHDA, CDR2 SQIVND, per germline (reference sequence). This CDR3 region has 15 residues. Germline trimming cut 5 bases from V and 1 base from J; bases unmatched to any gene: 8. For the CDR3, the DNA is TGTGCCAGTAGTCCCCCGGCTAGCGGATCCTACGAGCAGTACTTC. This gives the protein CASSPPASGSYEQYF.

This sequence joins TRBV6-5 and TRBJ2-2, with a tentative D call TRBD1 (6 bases). This CDR3 is 15 amino acids long. Germline CDR1 MNHEY, CDR2 SVGAGI. V was cut by 7 bases and J by 0 bases, with 12 bases left in between. CDR3 in DNA: TGTGCCAGCACCCGCTGGACAGCGAACACCGGGGAGCTGTTTTTT. Protein: CASTRWTANTGELFF.

This clone was seen only a few times. V gene TRBV7-6 combines with J gene TRBJ1-3; D gene unclear. The CDR3 extends over 15 amino acids. Trimming pared 2 bases from V and 0 bases from J, leaving 8 bases between. Germline loops: CDR1 SGHVS, CDR2 FNYEAQ. Here the CDR3 reads CASSLSQNSGNTIYF. CDR3 coding DNA: TGTGCCAGCAGCTTATCCCAGAACTCTGGAAACACCATATATTTT.

The sample holds many counts of this clone. This chain uses TRBV5-1 with TRBJ2-1; 10 bases fit TRBD2. With 3 bases clipped from V and 7 bases from J, the junction kept 10 bases outside the gene matches. CDR3 length equals 16 residues. The germline V gene has CDR1 SGHRS and CDR2 YFSETQ. CDR3 region: CASSSSGGRGWNEQFF. For the CDR3, the DNA is TGCGCCAGCAGCTCTAGCGGGGGAAGGGGGTGGAATGAGCAGTTCTTC.

This clone has more than one count but fewer than ten. The J gene is TRBJ2-1, the V gene TRBV7-9, with 8 bases aligning to TRBD1. The CDR3 covers 15 residues. V was pared by 9 bases and J by 0 bases, with 7 bases of the junction left unmatched. Germline V CDR1 and CDR2: SEHNR, FQNEAQ (reference sequence). This CDR3 reads CASPGQESSYNEQFF. The CDR3 DNA is TGTGCCAGTCCGGGACAGGAGAGCTCCTACAATGAGCAGTTCTTC.

This rearrangement joins TRBV5-4 to TRBJ2-7; 9 nucleotides align to TRBD1. V lost 4 bases to trimming and J lost 1 base; unmatched junction nucleotides: 6. Germline V gives CDR1 SGHNT, CDR2 YYREEE (reference sequence). The CDR3 totals 15 residues. The CDR3, as DNA: TGTGCCAGCAGCCTCGGACAGGGGTGGTCCTACGAGCAGTACTTC. It is translated as CASSLGQGWSYEQYF.

This clone turned up a few times. Other DNA sequences within the sample encode an identical CDR3. The V and J genes are TRBV2 and TRBJ1-2; D is perhaps TRBD1 (6 bases). The germline V gene has CDR1 SNHLY and CDR2 FYNNEI. V shed 4 bases and J shed 6 bases, with 12 bases lying between them. The CDR3 has 13 residues. The CDR3 nucleotides read TGTGCCAGCAGTGTGACAGGTGCAGATGGCTACACCTTC. Translation: CASSVTGADGYTF.

This clone was detected once. The gene calls are TRBV5-1 and TRBJ2-7, with 7 nucleotides matching TRBD1. The CDR3 spans 14 residues. The trim removed 3 bases at V and 2 bases at J, leaving 5 bases unmatched. CDR1 is SGHRS, CDR2 YFSETQ, per germline. CDR3 sequence (DNA): TGCGCCAGCAGCTACCAGGGACAGACCTACGAGCAGTACTTC. Its translation is CASSYQGQTYEQYF.

The rearrangement uses TRBV5-1 and TRBJ2-5; 11 bases match TRBD2. Germline V gene sequence: CDR1 SGHRS, CDR2 YFSETQ. With 4 bases clipped from V and 2 bases from J, the junction kept 4 bases outside the gene matches. There are 15 residues in the CDR3. The CDR3 region has the DNA TGCGCCAGCAGCCTAGGGACTAGCGGACAAGAGACCCAGTACTTC. It translates to CASSLGTSGQETQYF.

This clone was seen only a few times. The chain carries TRBV7-9 and TRBJ2-3; D remains ambiguous. V dropped 2 bases and J dropped 0 bases, with 9 bases sitting between them. Germline V gene sequence: CDR1 SEHNR, CDR2 FQNEAQ (reference sequence). The CDR3 spans 15 residues. The CDR3 loop is CASSLFHLSTDTQYF. CDR3 DNA sequence: TGTGCCAGCAGCTTATTCCATCTAAGCACAGATACGCAGTATTTT.

V usage is TRBV4-3 and J usage is TRBJ2-6, with D possibly TRBD1 on 6 matching bases. Trimming left V 1 base short and J 2 bases short, with 12 bases between. The CDR3 spans 17 residues. Germline V gene lookup returns CDR1 LGHNA and CDR2 YSLEER. CDR3 sequence: CASSQGHRVTGANVLTF. Written as DNA, the CDR3 is TGCGCCAGCAGCCAAGGTCACAGGGTGACTGGGGCCAACGTCCTGACTTTC.

Only one count was recorded for this clone. The CDR3 sequence is CASSRMGQVSVNEQFF. DNA for the CDR3: TGTGCCAGCAGCCGCATGGGACAGGTCTCTGTCAATGAGCAGTTCTTC. The chain uses TRBV7-9 and TRBJ2-1; 8 positions agree with TRBD1. The length of the CDR3 is 16 residues. V dropped 5 bases and J dropped 6; count of bases not matched to a gene: 12. Germline CDR1 SEHNR, CDR2 FQNEAQ (reference sequence).

This chain connects TRBV6-4 to TRBJ2-1; 13 bases agree with TRBD2. The length of the CDR3 is 15 residues. J lost 3 bases, V lost 6 bases, and 2 bases had no gene match. Germline assignment: CDR1 MRHNA and CDR2 SNTAGT. The CDR3 loop reads CASSRLAGGYNEQFF. DNA of the CDR3: TGTGCCAGCAGCCGACTAGCGGGGGGCTACAATGAGCAGTTCTTC.

In this sample, this clone turned up a few times. CDR3 DNA sequence: TGTGCCAGTAGCACCGTGGGCAGCAACACCGGGGAGCTGTTTTTT. Its translation is CASSTVGSNTGELFF. This chain links TRBV19 with TRBJ2-2; D remains ambiguous. V lost 6 bases and J lost 2, with 13 bases in between. Germline CDR1 reads LNHDA; CDR2 reads SQIVND (reference sequence). This CDR3 has 15 residues.

The V and J genes are TRBV19 and TRBJ2-5; TRBD2 matches 8 bases. The CDR3 totals 15 residues. The V gene end was trimmed by 10 bases and the J gene end by 0 bases; junction bases not matched to a gene: 10. Germline CDR1 and CDR2: LNHDA and SQIVND (reference sequence). The CDR3 DNA is TGTGCCACCTCCCGGGGGGGGGTGTACCAAGAGACCCAGTACTTC. Residues: CATSRGGVYQETQYF.

The chain combines TRBV19 with TRBJ1-1; no reliable D call. Trimming took 3 bases from V and 7 from J, leaving 6 bases between them. The CDR3 extends over 11 amino acids. Germline V CDR1 and CDR2: LNHDA, SQIVND (reference sequence). In DNA, the CDR3 is TGTGCCAGTAGTATGAGATTTGAAGCTTTCTTT. Translation gives CASSMRFEAFF.

The rearrangement links TRBV5-1 to TRBJ1-2; D possibly corresponds to TRBD1 (6 bases). The length of the CDR3 is 14 residues. V was clipped by 4 bases and J by 4 bases, with 14 bases between them. CDR1 SGHRS and CDR2 YFSETQ come from the germline V gene. CDR3 loop: CASSAQGESYGYTF. The CDR3, as DNA: TGCGCCAGCAGCGCACAGGGAGAGAGCTATGGCTACACCTTC.

This clone has only one observation. V usage is TRBV19 and J usage is TRBJ1-5; TRBD1 aligns across 11 bases. The V and J ends lost 7 bases and 9 bases, in that order; junction bases with no gene match: 14. Germline CDR1 and CDR2: LNHDA and SQIVND (reference sequence). The CDR3 consists of 16 residues. The CDR3 reads CASNTPGTGGVRPQHF. The CDR3 nucleotides are TGTGCCAGTAATACCCCTGGGACAGGGGGAGTCAGGCCCCAGCATTTT.

The chain employs TRBV7-2 and TRBJ1-6; D might be TRBD1 (6 bases). V gave up 5 bases and J gave up 1 base, with 9 bases separating them. This CDR3 comprises 15 residues. Germline-derived CDR1 and CDR2 are SGHTA and FQGNSA. CDR3 coding DNA: TGTGCCAGCAGCCCAGACAGGTCCTATAATTCACCCCTCCACTTT. Residues: CASSPDRSYNSPLHF.

The genes are TRBV9 and TRBJ1-6; perhaps TRBD1 as D (6 bases). The CDR3 is 17 amino acids. V lost 3 bases, J lost 9 bases, and 22 bases lay in between. The germline V gene has CDR1 SGDLS and CDR2 YYNGEE. As DNA, the CDR3 is TGTGCCAGCAGCGCGGAAGGACAGCCGCACTCCCGTTCACCCCTCCACTTT. Translation: CASSAEGQPHSRSPLHF.

CDR3 in DNA: TGTGCCACCAGCAGAGGATGGGGGGACACTGAAGCTTTCTTT. The encoded protein is CATSRGWGDTEAFF. J is TRBJ1-1 and V is TRBV15; TRBD1 is a possible D gene (5 bases). Germline V CDR1 and CDR2: LNHNV, YYDKDF (reference sequence). The CDR3 spans 14 residues. Trimming pared 1 base from V and 3 bases from J, leaving 9 bases between.

In its sample, this clone was seen once. The chain couples TRBV7-2 to TRBJ2-7, with TRBD2 identical over 9 bases. CDR1 is SGHTA, CDR2 FQGNSA, per germline. Unmatched junction bases numbered 9, after V lost 4 bases and J lost 2 bases. The CDR3 sequence is 16 residues long. DNA of the CDR3: TGTGCCAGCAGCTCTCTTAGCGGGAGTAGGGCCTACGAGCAGTACTTC. This encodes CASSSLSGSRAYEQYF.

The chain employs TRBV7-3 and TRBJ2-4, with a weak D call TRBD1 (6 bases). In germline, CDR1 is SGHTA, CDR2 FQGTGA. The CDR3 is 14 amino acids. Trimming pared 1 base from V and 6 bases from J, leaving 10 bases between. The CDR3 DNA is TGTGCCAGCAGCTTAAGACAGGATTCAAACATTCAGTACTTC. Translation: CASSLRQDSNIQYF.

The V gene is TRBV28, the J gene TRBJ2-7, with TRBD2 identical over 10 bases. This CDR3 comprises 13 residues. Germline-derived CDR1 and CDR2 are MDHEN and SYDVKM. The V gene end was trimmed by 6 bases and the J gene end by 3 bases; junction bases not matched to a gene: 2. In DNA form, the CDR3 reads TGTGCCAGCAGGAGACTAGCGGGCTACGAGCAGTACTTC. Translated: CASRRLAGYEQYF.